Many counts were recorded for the clone carrying this T cell receptor beta chain. This entry is derived from a study of molecular identifiers for immune sequencing clone quantification. TCRdb processed the PCR reads anew with MiXCR; each CDR3 protein has one entry. The data show some 91,000 distinct CDR3 sequences, approximately 25% seen once. V was pared by 1 base and J by 2 bases, with 5 bases of the junction left unmatched. The CDR3 loop spans 17 amino acids. Per germline, CDR1 LGHNA and CDR2 YSLEER. Sequences were obtained from naive CD8+ T cells from blood, with Jurkat cell RNA spiked in. Subset: FACS-sorted CD8+CD4-CCR7+CD45RA+ naive T cells. The chain has TRBV4-3 and TRBJ2-3, with TRBD2 matching 11 bases. The clonotype originates from a human donor in good health. Some libraries in this study had Jurkat cell RNA spiked in. The CDR3, as DNA: TGCGCCAGCAGCCAAGGACTAGCGGGGAATCCCACAGATACGCAGTATTTT. Amino acid sequence: CASSQGLAGNPTDTQYF.